What follows is one T cell receptor (beta chain) and its context. Its antigen is unknown. Study-wide findings and caveats: Tumor memory CD4+ T cell TCR gene usage clustered with blood and lymph node memory CD4+ cells and lymph node naive CD4+ cells.

Each CDR3 protein gets one entry after TCRdb re-called the 5' RACE reads with MiXCR. The sample consists of 52,000 or so distinct CDR3 sequences, under 25% of them appearing once. Tregs were sorted as CD4+CD25+CD127-/low cells. The CDR3 spans 12 residues. Unmatched junction bases numbered 3, after V lost 4 bases and J lost 7 bases. Germline CDR1 reads SGHNT; CDR2 reads YYREEE (reference sequence). The TCR originated in a female donor with breast cancer. This chain joins TRBV5-4 and TRBJ1-2, with 8 bases aligning to TRBD1. Sequenced input: tumor-infiltrating Tregs sorted from the breast tumor. CDR3 region: CASSQDRVGYTF. The CDR3 nucleotides read TGTGCCAGCAGCCAGGACAGGGTTGGCTACACCTTC. The variable domain in full, completed from reference TRBV5-4 and TRBJ1-2, reads ETGVTQSPTHLIKTRGQQVTLRCSSQSGHNTVSWYQQALGQGPQFIFQYYREEENGRGNFPPRFSGLQFPNYSSELNVNALELDDSALYLCASSQDRVGYTFGSGTRLTVV.